The clone carrying this T cell receptor (beta chain) has just one count. The target antigen is unknown. The table came from immunoSEQ multiplex PCR; TCRdb's copy has only in-frame clones and leaves some out. The sample yields roughly 76,000 clones, about 88% seen once. The sample originates from a study of T cell responses to AZD1222 COVID-19 vaccine. Study findings and constraints: Donors were chiefly white British, with a greater number of females, and clonal diversity was perhaps underestimated. Spike-specific TCR breadth and depth were elevated following two AZD1222 doses. Spike was spanned by vaccine-associated CD4 TCRs, which were dominant at 160-218 and 743-854. Baseline serology detected seropositivity in only six or seven AZD1222 recipients.

Per germline, CDR1 MNHNY and CDR2 SVGAGI (reference sequence). The CDR3 is 16 amino acids. The ends lost 2 bases at V and 7 bases at J; junction bases unmatched: 10. The genes are TRBV6-6 and TRBJ1-5, with 8 bases lining up with TRBD1. The sequence was collected from an adult in good health. The material was peripheral blood, obtained on day 0 of AZD1222 vaccination. Here the CDR3 DNA reads TGTGCCAGCAGTTACGCCGGACAGGGATTTCGACAGCCCCAGCATTTT. Protein: CASSYAGQGFRQPQHF.